This TCR beta chain was sequenced during a study of blood T cells in healthy people across ages. Study findings and constraints: Unsorted PBMC material precluded a definitive naive versus antigen-experienced comparison. Measured against age, TCR beta diversity per million T cells decreased in a roughly linear manner.

Of note for this clonotype: As yet, its antigen is unknown.

Then a second PCR, running roughly 7 to 11 cycles, was carried out with a sample-barcoded 5' primer and a J-beta primer mix. TCRdb analysed the 5' RACE reads with MiXCR anew, one entry per CDR3 protein. This sample yields some 860,000 distinct CDR3 sequences, of which roughly 50% are seen a single time; 20% to 30% belongs to the top ten. Germline V gives CDR1 SQVTM, CDR2 ANQGSEA. This CDR3 is built from 15 residues. Losses at the gene ends were 2 bases for V and 7 bases for J; bases not matched to a gene: 12. The chain joins TRBV29-1 to TRBJ2-7, with 9 bases lining up with TRBD2. The sequencing sample was made of blood. This sequence originates from a man between 35 and 55 years old in good health. The CDR3 sequence is CSVEWLAGTYNEQYF. The DNA of the CDR3 is TGCAGCGTTGAATGGCTAGCGGGAACCTACAATGAGCAGTACTTC.